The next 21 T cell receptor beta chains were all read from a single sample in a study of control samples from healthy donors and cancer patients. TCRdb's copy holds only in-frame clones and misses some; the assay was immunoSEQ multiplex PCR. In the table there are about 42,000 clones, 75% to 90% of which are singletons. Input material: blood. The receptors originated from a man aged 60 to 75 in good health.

The CDR3 here is CASSLLGGSTDTQYF. The CDR3 DNA is TGCGCCAGCAGCCTCTTGGGGGGGAGCACAGATACGCAGTATTTT. The V and J genes are TRBV5-1 and TRBJ2-3, with 7 nucleotides matching TRBD2. Germline assignment: CDR1 SGHRS and CDR2 YFSETQ. CDR3 length equals 15 residues. V lost 4 bases and J lost 0; bases outside the gene matches: 5.

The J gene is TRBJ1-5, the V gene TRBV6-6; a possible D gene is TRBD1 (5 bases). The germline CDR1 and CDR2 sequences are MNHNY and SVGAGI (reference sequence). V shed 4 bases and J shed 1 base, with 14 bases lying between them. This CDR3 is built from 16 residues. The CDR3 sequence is CASSSLGPLSNQPQHF. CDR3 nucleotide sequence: TGTGCCAGCAGTTCCCTGGGACCGTTGAGCAATCAGCCCCAGCATTTT.

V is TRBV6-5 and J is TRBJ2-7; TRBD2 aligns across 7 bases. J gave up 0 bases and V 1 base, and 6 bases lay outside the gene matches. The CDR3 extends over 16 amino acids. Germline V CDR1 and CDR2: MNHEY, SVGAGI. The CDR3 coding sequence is TGTGCCAGCAGTTACTTGGGGGGGACTACCTCCTACGAGCAGTACTTC. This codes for CASSYLGGTTSYEQYF.

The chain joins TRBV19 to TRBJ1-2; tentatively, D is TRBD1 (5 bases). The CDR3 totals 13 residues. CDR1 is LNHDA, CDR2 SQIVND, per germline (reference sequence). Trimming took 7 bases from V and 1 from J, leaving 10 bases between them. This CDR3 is CASTNQGNYGYTF. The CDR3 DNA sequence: TGTGCCAGTACCAATCAGGGTAACTATGGCTACACCTTC.

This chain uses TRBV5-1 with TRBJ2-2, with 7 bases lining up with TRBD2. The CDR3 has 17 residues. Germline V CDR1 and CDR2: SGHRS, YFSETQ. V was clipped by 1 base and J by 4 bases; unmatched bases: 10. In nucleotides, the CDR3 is TGCGCCAGCAGCTTGAAATTTGGGGACTACCCCACCGGGGAGCTGTTTTTT. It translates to CASSLKFGDYPTGELFF. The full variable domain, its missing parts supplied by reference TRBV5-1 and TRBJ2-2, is KAGVTQTPRYLIKTRGQQVTLSCSPISGHRSVSWYQQTPGQGLQFLFEYFSETQRNKGNFPGRFSGRQFSNSRSEMNVSTLELGDSALYLCASSLKFGDYPTGELFFGEGSRLTVL.

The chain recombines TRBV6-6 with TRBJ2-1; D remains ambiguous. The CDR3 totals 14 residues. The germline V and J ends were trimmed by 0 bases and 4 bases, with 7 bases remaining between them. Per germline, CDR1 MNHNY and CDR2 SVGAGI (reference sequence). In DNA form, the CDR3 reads TGTGCCAGCAGTTACTCCAACGCGTACAATGAGCAGTTCTTC. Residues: CASSYSNAYNEQFF.

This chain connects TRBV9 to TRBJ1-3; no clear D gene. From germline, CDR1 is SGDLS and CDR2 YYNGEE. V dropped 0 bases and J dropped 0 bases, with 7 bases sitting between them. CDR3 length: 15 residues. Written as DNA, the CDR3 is TGTGCCAGCAGCGTAGACAGCTACTCTGGAAACACCATATATTTT. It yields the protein CASSVDSYSGNTIYF.

CDR3 residues: CASNGVGANTGELFF. The CDR3 DNA follows: TGTGCCAGCAACGGGGTGGGAGCCAACACCGGGGAGCTGTTTTTT. The rearrangement links TRBV9 to TRBJ2-2, with D possibly being TRBD2 (5 bases). V lost 6 bases to trimming and J lost 2 bases, with 14 bases between them. Germline V gene sequence: CDR1 SGDLS, CDR2 YYNGEE. The CDR3 length is 15 residues. The variable domain in full, with the rest retrieved from reference TRBV9 and TRBJ2-2, is DSGVTQTPKHLITATGQRVTLRCSPRSGDLSVYWYQQSLDQGLQFLIQYYNGEERAKGNILERFSAQQFPDLHSELNLSSLELGDSALYFCASNGVGANTGELFFGEGSRLTVL.

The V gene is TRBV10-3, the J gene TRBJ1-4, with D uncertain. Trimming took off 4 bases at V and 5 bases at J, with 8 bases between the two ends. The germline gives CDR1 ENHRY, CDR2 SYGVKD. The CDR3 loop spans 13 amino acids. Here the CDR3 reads CAISGGSNEKLFF. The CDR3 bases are TGTGCCATCAGTGGAGGGAGCAATGAAAAACTGTTTTTT.

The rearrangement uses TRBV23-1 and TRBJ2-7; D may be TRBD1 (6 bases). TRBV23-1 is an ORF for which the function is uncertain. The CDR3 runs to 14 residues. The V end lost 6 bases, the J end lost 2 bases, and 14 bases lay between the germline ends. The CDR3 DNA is TGCGCCAGCAGCCTAACGGGACAACCCTACGAGCAGTACTTC. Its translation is CASSLTGQPYEQYF.

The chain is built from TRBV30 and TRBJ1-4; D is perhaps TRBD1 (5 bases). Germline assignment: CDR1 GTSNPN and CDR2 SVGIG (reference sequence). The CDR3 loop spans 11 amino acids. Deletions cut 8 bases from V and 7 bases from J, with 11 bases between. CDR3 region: CAEGEPEKLFF. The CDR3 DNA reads TGTGCCGAAGGGGAGCCTGAAAAACTGTTTTTT.

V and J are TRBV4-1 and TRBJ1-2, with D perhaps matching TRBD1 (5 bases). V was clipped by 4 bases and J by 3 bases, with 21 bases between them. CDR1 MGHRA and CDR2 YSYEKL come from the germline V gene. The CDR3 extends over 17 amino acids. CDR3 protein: CASSPSPSPRGDYGYTF. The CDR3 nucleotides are TGCGCCAGCAGCCCGTCACCCTCCCCCCGGGGGGACTATGGCTACACCTTC.

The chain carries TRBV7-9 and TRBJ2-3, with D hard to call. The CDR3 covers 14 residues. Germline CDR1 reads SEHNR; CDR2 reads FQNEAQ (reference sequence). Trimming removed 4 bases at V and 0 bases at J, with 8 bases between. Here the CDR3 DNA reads TGTGCCAGCAGCTCGCAGACTAGCACAGATACGCAGTATTTT. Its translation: CASSSQTSTDTQYF.

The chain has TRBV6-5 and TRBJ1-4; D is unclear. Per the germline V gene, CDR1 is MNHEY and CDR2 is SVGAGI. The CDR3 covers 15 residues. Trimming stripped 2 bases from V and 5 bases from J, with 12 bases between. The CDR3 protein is CASSYEGGRNEKLFF. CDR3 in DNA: TGTGCCAGCAGTTACGAGGGCGGAAGGAATGAAAAACTGTTTTTT.

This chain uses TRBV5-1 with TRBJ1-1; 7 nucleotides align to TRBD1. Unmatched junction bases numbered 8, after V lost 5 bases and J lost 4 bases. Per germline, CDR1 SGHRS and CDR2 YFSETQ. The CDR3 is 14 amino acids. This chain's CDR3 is CASREGAGSTEAFF. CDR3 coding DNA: TGCGCCAGCAGAGAGGGGGCGGGGAGCACTGAAGCTTTCTTT.

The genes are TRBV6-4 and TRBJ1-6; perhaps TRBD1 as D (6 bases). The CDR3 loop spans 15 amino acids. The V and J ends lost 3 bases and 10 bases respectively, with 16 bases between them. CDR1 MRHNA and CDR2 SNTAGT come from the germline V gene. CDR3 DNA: TGTGCCAGCAGTGAAGGCGGGGGCTTTCGATCACCCCTCCACTTT. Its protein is CASSEGGGFRSPLHF.

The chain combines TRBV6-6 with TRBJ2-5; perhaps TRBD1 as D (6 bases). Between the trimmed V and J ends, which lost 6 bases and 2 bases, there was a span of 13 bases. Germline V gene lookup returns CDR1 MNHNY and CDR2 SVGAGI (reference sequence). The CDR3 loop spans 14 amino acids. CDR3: CASRDSIAQETQYF. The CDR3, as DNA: TGTGCCAGCAGGGACAGTATAGCACAAGAGACCCAGTACTTC.

The CDR3 loop is CASSWTGEVNTEAFF. DNA of the CDR3: TGCGCCAGCAGCTGGACAGGGGAGGTGAACACTGAAGCTTTCTTT. The V call is TRBV5-1, the J call TRBJ1-1; 9 nucleotides align to TRBD1. The germline gives CDR1 SGHRS, CDR2 YFSETQ. The CDR3 extends over 15 amino acids. V lost 3 bases to trimming and J lost 0 bases; unmatched junction nucleotides: 3. The full variable domain, with the rest looked up from reference TRBV5-1 and TRBJ1-1, is KAGVTQTPRYLIKTRGQQVTLSCSPISGHRSVSWYQQTPGQGLQFLFEYFSETQRNKGNFPGRFSGRQFSNSRSEMNVSTLELGDSALYLCASSWTGEVNTEAFFGQGTRLTVV.

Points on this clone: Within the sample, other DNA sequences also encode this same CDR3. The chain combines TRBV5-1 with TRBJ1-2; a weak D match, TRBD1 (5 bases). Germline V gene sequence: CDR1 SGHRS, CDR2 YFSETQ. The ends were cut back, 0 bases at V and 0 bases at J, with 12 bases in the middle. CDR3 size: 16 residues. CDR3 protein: CASSLVSGPTNYGYTF. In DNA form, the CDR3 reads TGCGCCAGCAGCTTGGTTTCAGGGCCCACTAACTATGGCTACACCTTC. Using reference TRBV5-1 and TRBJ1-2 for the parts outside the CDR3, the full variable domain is KAGVTQTPRYLIKTRGQQVTLSCSPISGHRSVSWYQQTPGQGLQFLFEYFSETQRNKGNFPGRFSGRQFSNSRSEMNVSTLELGDSALYLCASSLVSGPTNYGYTFGSGTRLTVV.

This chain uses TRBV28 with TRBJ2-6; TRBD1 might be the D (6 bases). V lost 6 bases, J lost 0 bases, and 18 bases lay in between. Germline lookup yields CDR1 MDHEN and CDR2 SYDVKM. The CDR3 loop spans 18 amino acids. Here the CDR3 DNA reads TGTGCCAGCAGCCCCCCCTCTACAGGGAGCTCTGGGGCCAACGTCCTGACTTTC. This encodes CASSPPSTGSSGANVLTF.

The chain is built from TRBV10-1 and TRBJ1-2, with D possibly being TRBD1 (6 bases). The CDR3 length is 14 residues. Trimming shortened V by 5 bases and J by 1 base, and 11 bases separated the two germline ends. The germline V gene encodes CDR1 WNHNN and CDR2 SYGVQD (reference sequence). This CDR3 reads CASSKGGFNYGYTF. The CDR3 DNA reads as TGCGCCAGCAGTAAGGGGGGGTTTAACTATGGCTACACCTTC.